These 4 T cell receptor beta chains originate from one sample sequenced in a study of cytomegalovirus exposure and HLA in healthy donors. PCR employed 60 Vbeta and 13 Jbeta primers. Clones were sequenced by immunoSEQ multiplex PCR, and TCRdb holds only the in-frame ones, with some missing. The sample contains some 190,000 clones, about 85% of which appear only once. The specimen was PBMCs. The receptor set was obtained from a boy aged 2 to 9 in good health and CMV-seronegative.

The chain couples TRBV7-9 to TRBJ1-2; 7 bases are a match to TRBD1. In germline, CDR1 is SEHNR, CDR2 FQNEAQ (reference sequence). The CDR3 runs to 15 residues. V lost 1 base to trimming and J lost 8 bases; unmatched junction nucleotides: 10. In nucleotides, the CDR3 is TGTGCCAGCAGCTTAGAAGGACAGGCCGTTCCCGGCTACACCTTC. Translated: CASSLEGQAVPGYTF.

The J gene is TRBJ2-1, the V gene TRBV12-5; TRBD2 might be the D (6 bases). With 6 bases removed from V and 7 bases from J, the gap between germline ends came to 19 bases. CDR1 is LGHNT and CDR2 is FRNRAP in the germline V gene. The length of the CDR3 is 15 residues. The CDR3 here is CASGRSGTGLNEQFF. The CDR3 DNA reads TGTGCTAGTGGGCGATCCGGGACTGGCTTGAATGAGCAGTTCTTC.

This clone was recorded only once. CDR3 protein: CASSQQGTNSPLHF. The DNA for the CDR3 is TGTGCCAGCAGCCAACAGGGAACTAATTCACCCCTCCACTTT. The chain couples TRBV11-3 to TRBJ1-6; D is perhaps TRBD1 (6 bases). This CDR3 spans 14 amino acids. CDR1 and CDR2 from the germline V gene are SGHNT and YENEEA. Trimming took off 5 bases at V and 6 bases at J, with 11 bases between the two ends. Full variable domain (remainder filled in from reference TRBV11-3 and TRBJ1-6): EAGVVQSPRYKIIEKKQPVAFWCNPISGHNTLYWYLQNLGQGPELLIRYENEEAVDDSQLPKDRFSAERLKGVDSTLKIQPAELGDSAVYLCASSQQGTNSPLHFGNGTRLTVT.

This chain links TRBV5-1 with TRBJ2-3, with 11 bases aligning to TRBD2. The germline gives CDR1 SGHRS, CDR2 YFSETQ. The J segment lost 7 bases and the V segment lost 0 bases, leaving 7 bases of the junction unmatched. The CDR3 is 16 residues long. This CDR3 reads CASSLEVSSGRNTQYF. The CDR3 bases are TGCGCCAGCAGCTTGGAGGTGTCTAGCGGGAGGAATACGCAGTATTTT. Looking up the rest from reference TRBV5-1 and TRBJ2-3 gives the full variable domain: KAGVTQTPRYLIKTRGQQVTLSCSPISGHRSVSWYQQTPGQGLQFLFEYFSETQRNKGNFPGRFSGRQFSNSRSEMNVSTLELGDSALYLCASSLEVSSGRNTQYFGPGTRLTVL.